The 26 T cell receptor beta chains presented below share a single source sample, sequenced in a study of blood T cell repertoires in COVID-19. The protocol was immunoSEQ multiplex PCR, while the TCRdb copy is restricted to in-frame clones and leaves out a portion. This sample carries over 250,000 clones, approximately 86% of them seen once, and the ten largest clones take over 2.5%. Sequenced input: PBMCs or T cells enriched from blood (not recorded which). The receptors were sampled from a woman younger than 35 who had recovered from COVID-19.

The V call is TRBV2, the J call TRBJ2-3, with 15 bases matching TRBD2. Germline assignment: CDR1 SNHLY and CDR2 FYNNEI. CDR3 length equals 17 residues. V was pared by 5 bases and J by 3 bases, with 6 bases of the junction left unmatched. The CDR3, as DNA: TGTGCCAGCAGTCAAGGGACTAGCGGGAGGTCGACAGATACGCAGTATTTT. It is translated as CASSQGTSGRSTDTQYF.

The CDR3 DNA follows: TGTGCCAGCAGCTTTCTAACGACAGGGCTCACTGAAGCTTTCTTT. As protein: CASSFLTTGLTEAFF. This chain joins TRBV7-9 and TRBJ1-1; 7 bases fit TRBD1. Germline values: CDR1 SEHNR, CDR2 FQNEAQ (reference sequence). J lost 4 bases, V lost 3 bases, and 8 bases had no gene match. CDR3 length: 15 amino acids.

The chain recombines TRBV30 with TRBJ1-1, with D unresolved. V was shortened by 4 bases and J by 8 bases, with 14 bases between the two germline ends. The CDR3 length is 12 residues. CDR1 is GTSNPN and CDR2 is SVGIG in the germline V gene (reference sequence). CDR3: CAWTPDLAEAFF. The CDR3 DNA sequence: TGTGCCTGGACACCGGACTTGGCGGAAGCTTTCTTT. The full variable domain, with the rest looked up from reference TRBV30 and TRBJ1-1, is SQTIHQWPATLVQPVGSPLSLECTVEGTSNPNLYWYRQAAGRGLQLLFYSVGIGQISSEVPQNLSASRPQDRQFILSSKKLLLSDSGFYLCAWTPDLAEAFFGQGTRLTVV.

This clone was picked up one time. The chain employs TRBV24-1 and TRBJ1-1; no definite D call. V lost 9 bases and J 1 base, leaving 11 bases between the germline ends. This CDR3 comprises 13 residues. Germline CDR1 and CDR2: KGHDR and SFDVKD. In nucleotides, the CDR3 is TGTGCCACCCGCGGGAGGGCGAACACTGAAGCTTTCTTT. Its translation is CATRGRANTEAFF.

This clone has a handful of counts. The rearrangement joins TRBV30 to TRBJ1-2; tentatively, D is TRBD1 (5 bases). V gave up 2 bases and J gave up 7 bases, with 8 bases separating them. Germline CDR1 and CDR2: GTSNPN and SVGIG (reference sequence). The CDR3 covers 11 residues. The DNA for the CDR3 is TGTGCCTGGAGTTCGGGGGGTGGCTACACCTTC. This translates into CAWSSGGGYTF.

The J gene is TRBJ1-6, the V gene TRBV10-2; D not certain. Trimming removed 2 bases from V and 10 bases from J, with 12 bases in between. This CDR3 region has 14 residues. Germline V gene data show CDR1 as WSHSY and CDR2 as SAAADI. The CDR3 protein is CASSEIGRQSPLHF. CDR3 nucleotides: TGCGCCAGCAGTGAGATCGGTCGTCAATCACCCCTCCACTTT.

The CDR3 DNA reads TGTGCCAGCAGTGAGCTTGGCAGGGGGAATGGCTACACCTTC. Its protein is CASSELGRGNGYTF. The V and J genes are TRBV25-1 and TRBJ1-2; TRBD1 aligns across 7 bases. CDR3 length equals 14 residues. V gave up 3 bases and J gave up 6 bases; unmatched junction bases: 7. The germline V gene encodes CDR1 MGHDK and CDR2 SYGVNS.

The J gene is TRBJ1-4, the V gene TRBV20-1; D is unresolved. Trimming removed 3 bases at V and 7 bases at J, with 18 bases between. CDR3 length: 15 residues. Germline assignment: CDR1 DFQATT and CDR2 SNEGSKA (reference sequence). The CDR3 sequence: CSASDGFSPGEKLFF. The CDR3, as DNA: TGCAGTGCTAGTGACGGTTTCTCTCCTGGTGAAAAACTGTTTTTT.

This clone was detected once. V usage is TRBV19 and J usage is TRBJ1-2; D may be TRBD1 (5 bases). Germline V gives CDR1 LNHDA, CDR2 SQIVND (reference sequence). The CDR3 is 14 amino acids. Trimming took 4 bases from V and 4 from J, leaving 13 bases between them. Written as DNA, the CDR3 is TGTGCCAGTAGTAACCCAGGGATAGGCTATGGCTACACCTTC. Translating it yields CASSNPGIGYGYTF.

The J gene is TRBJ2-7, the V gene TRBV27; 9 bases fit TRBD1. V trimming: 6 bases; J trimming: 2 bases; junction bases outside the gene matches: 5. CDR3 length equals 14 residues. In germline, CDR1 is MNHEY, CDR2 SMNVEV (reference sequence). This CDR3 reads CASSLRQGAYEQYF. CDR3 in DNA: TGTGCCAGCAGCCTTAGACAGGGGGCCTACGAGCAGTACTTC.

The table lists this clone with a count of one. The rearrangement links TRBV9 to TRBJ1-2, with D unclear. V lost 0 bases and J 6 bases, leaving 15 bases between the germline ends. This CDR3 contains 15 residues. Per germline, CDR1 SGDLS and CDR2 YYNGEE. CDR3 protein: CASSVGSSPSNGYTF. CDR3 nucleotide sequence: TGTGCCAGCAGCGTAGGTAGTTCCCCATCTAATGGCTACACCTTC.

The chain employs TRBV27 and TRBJ2-1; 8 nucleotides line up with TRBD2. In germline, CDR1 is MNHEY, CDR2 SMNVEV (reference sequence). The CDR3 has 16 residues. Trimming took 2 bases from V and 10 from J; bases not matched to a gene: 13. The CDR3 DNA is TGTGCCAGCAGTTTACCGGGAGGGCCGGGGAGGCGCGAGCAGTTCTTC. Translation: CASSLPGGPGRREQFF.

The chain's CDR3 is CATSREGFLLNYGYTF. CDR3 sequence (DNA): TGTGCCACCAGCAGAGAGGGCTTTTTGCTTAACTATGGCTACACCTTC. V usage is TRBV15 and J usage is TRBJ1-2, with D uncertain. The CDR3 totals 16 residues. Trimming removed 0 bases from V and 1 base from J, with 12 bases in between. CDR1 and CDR2 (germline): LNHNV, YYDKDF (reference sequence). Full variable domain (remainder filled in from reference TRBV15 and TRBJ1-2): DAMVIQNPRYQVTQFGKPVTLSCSQTLNHNVMYWYQQKSSQAPKLLFHYYDKDFNNEADTPDNFQSRRPNTSFCFLDIRSPGLGDTAMYLCATSREGFLLNYGYTFGSGTRLTVV.

The gene calls are TRBV30 and TRBJ2-7, with unresolved D. The germline gives CDR1 GTSNPN, CDR2 SVGIG (reference sequence). The CDR3 runs to 15 residues. Trimming left V 4 bases short and J 0 bases short, with 16 bases between. For the CDR3, the DNA is TGTGCCTGGACCCCCTGGGCATCGACCTCCTACGAGCAGTACTTC. It specifies CAWTPWASTSYEQYF.

The rearrangement links TRBV5-4 to TRBJ2-3, with 9 bases identical to TRBD1. The CDR3 covers 15 residues. The J segment lost 0 bases and the V segment lost 3 bases, leaving 2 bases of the junction unmatched. Germline V gene sequence: CDR1 SGHNT, CDR2 YYREEE (reference sequence). The CDR3 sequence: CASSSGQGSTDTQYF. The CDR3 coding sequence is TGTGCCAGCAGCTCCGGACAGGGGAGCACAGATACGCAGTATTTT.

The chain is built from TRBV27 and TRBJ2-7; 12 bases map to TRBD1. The V gene end was trimmed by 2 bases and the J gene end by 0 bases; junction bases not matched to a gene: 2. The germline V gene encodes CDR1 MNHEY and CDR2 SMNVEV (reference sequence). There are 16 residues in the CDR3. CDR3 loop: CASSLAGQGASYEQYF. The CDR3, as DNA: TGTGCCAGCAGTTTAGCGGGACAGGGGGCCTCCTACGAGCAGTACTTC.

This clone has a count of ten or more. CDR3 region: CASGTGGNTDTQYF. In nucleotides, the CDR3 is TGTGCCAGTGGGACAGGGGGCAACACAGATACGCAGTATTTT. The chain joins TRBV6-6 to TRBJ2-3; 12 nucleotides line up with TRBD1. This CDR3 has 14 residues. The junction had 3 bases not matched to a gene; V was cut back by 9 bases and J by 2 bases. Germline V gene data show CDR1 as MNHNY and CDR2 as SVGAGI (reference sequence).

This chain joins TRBV7-9 and TRBJ1-4, with D possibly TRBD1 on 6 matching bases. The CDR3 runs to 15 residues. Deletions cut 6 bases from V and 8 bases from J, with 19 bases between. CDR1 is SEHNR, CDR2 FQNEAQ, per germline (reference sequence). Here the CDR3 DNA reads TGTGCCAGCAGATCTTCCAGGGGACCCCGGGAAAAACTGTTTTTT. It yields the protein CASRSSRGPREKLFF.

The chain is built from TRBV12-5 and TRBJ2-5, with D perhaps TRBD2 (5 bases). This CDR3 contains 16 residues. Germline V gives CDR1 LGHNT, CDR2 FRNRAP. V lost 2 bases, J lost 2 bases, and 15 bases lay in between. The CDR3 DNA reads TGTGCTAGTGGTTTGCCAACTCCGACGGGACAAGAGACCCAGTACTTC. This sequence encodes CASGLPTPTGQETQYF.

Turning to this clone: The sample contains more than one DNA sequence encoding this CDR3. V is TRBV7-2 and J is TRBJ2-3; 13 bases map to TRBD2. The germline V gene has CDR1 SGHTA and CDR2 FQGNSA. CDR3 length: 15 amino acids. The junction had 6 bases not matched to a gene; V was cut back by 6 bases and J by 6 bases. CDR3: CASRLAGGPSDTQYF. Written as DNA, the CDR3 is TGTGCCAGCAGACTAGCGGGAGGGCCGAGCGATACGCAGTATTTT.

The chain employs TRBV7-9 and TRBJ2-7, with no clear D. V was trimmed by 3 bases and J by 1 base, leaving 13 bases between them. The V gene's germline CDR1 is SEHNR and CDR2 FQNEAQ (reference sequence). This CDR3 contains 15 residues. The CDR3 coding sequence is TGTGCCAGCAGCTTTTTTTATGCGCGATCCTACGAGCAGTACTTC. Protein product: CASSFFYARSYEQYF.

This chain joins TRBV2 and TRBJ1-2; D is possibly TRBD1 (5 bases). This CDR3 has 13 residues. The V end was cut by 8 bases, the J end by 2 bases, with 12 bases between. Germline V gene sequence: CDR1 SNHLY, CDR2 FYNNEI. CDR3 DNA sequence: TGTGCCAGCGGGGCAGCCTTGAACTATGGCTACACCTTC. Protein sequence: CASGAALNYGYTF.

This clone was found once. The chain is built from TRBV14 and TRBJ2-2, with D possibly being TRBD1 (6 bases). CDR3 length equals 16 residues. Looked up from germline, CDR1 is SGHDN and CDR2 is FVKESK. The V end lost 2 bases, the J end lost 0 bases, and 10 bases lay between the germline ends. Here the CDR3 reads CASSQFKGANTGELFF. CDR3 coding DNA: TGTGCCAGCAGCCAATTCAAGGGGGCGAACACCGGGGAGCTGTTTTTT.

V usage is TRBV11-3 and J usage is TRBJ2-1; 12 nucleotides line up with TRBD2. The germline V gene has CDR1 SGHNT and CDR2 YENEEA. J was trimmed by 5 bases and V by 3 bases; bases with no gene match: 8. The CDR3 length is 17 residues. The CDR3 region is CASSLTSGGVINNEQFF. In nucleotides, the CDR3 is TGTGCCAGCAGCTTGACTAGCGGGGGCGTTATCAACAATGAGCAGTTCTTC.

The V call is TRBV19, the J call TRBJ1-5, with D perhaps matching TRBD1 (5 bases). The V gene lost 6 bases and the J gene lost 6 bases, with 12 bases spanning the gap. Germline values: CDR1 LNHDA, CDR2 SQIVND (reference sequence). This CDR3 region has 13 residues. CDR3 nucleotides: TGTGCCAGTAGCCGGCGGGGGGTTCAGCCCCAGCATTTT. Its translation: CASSRRGVQPQHF.

J is TRBJ2-7 and V is TRBV7-3, with TRBD1 matching 12 bases. CDR1 and CDR2 (germline): SGHTA, FQGTGA. This CDR3 comprises 18 residues. Trimming cost V 4 bases and J 5 bases; bases outside gene matches: 15. Written as DNA, the CDR3 is TGTGCCAGCAGCTCCGTAATGGAGGGACAGGGGGCGAGGAACGAGCAGTACTTC. Translation gives CASSSVMEGQGARNEQYF.